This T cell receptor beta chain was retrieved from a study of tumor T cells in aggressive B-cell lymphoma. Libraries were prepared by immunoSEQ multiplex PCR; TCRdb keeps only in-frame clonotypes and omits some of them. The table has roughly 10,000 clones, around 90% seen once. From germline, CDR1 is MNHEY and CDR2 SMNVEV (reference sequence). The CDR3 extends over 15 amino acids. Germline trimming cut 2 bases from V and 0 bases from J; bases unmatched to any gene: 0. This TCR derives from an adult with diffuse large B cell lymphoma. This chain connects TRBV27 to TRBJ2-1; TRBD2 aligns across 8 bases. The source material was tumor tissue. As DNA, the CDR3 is TGTGCCAGCAGTTTAGGGACTAGCTCCTACAATGAGCAGTTCTTC. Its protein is CASSLGTSSYNEQFF.